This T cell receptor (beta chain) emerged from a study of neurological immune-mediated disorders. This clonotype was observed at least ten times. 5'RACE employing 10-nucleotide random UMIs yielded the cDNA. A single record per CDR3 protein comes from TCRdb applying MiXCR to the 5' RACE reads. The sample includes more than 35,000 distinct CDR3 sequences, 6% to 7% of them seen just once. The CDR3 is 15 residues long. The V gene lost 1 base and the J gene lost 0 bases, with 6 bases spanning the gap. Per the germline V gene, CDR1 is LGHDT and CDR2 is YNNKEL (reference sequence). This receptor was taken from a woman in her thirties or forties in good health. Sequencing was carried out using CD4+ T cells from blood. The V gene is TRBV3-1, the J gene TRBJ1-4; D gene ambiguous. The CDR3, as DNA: TGTGCCAGCAGCCAAGCGATGACAACTAATGAAAAACTGTTTTTT. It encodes CASSQAMTTNEKLFF.